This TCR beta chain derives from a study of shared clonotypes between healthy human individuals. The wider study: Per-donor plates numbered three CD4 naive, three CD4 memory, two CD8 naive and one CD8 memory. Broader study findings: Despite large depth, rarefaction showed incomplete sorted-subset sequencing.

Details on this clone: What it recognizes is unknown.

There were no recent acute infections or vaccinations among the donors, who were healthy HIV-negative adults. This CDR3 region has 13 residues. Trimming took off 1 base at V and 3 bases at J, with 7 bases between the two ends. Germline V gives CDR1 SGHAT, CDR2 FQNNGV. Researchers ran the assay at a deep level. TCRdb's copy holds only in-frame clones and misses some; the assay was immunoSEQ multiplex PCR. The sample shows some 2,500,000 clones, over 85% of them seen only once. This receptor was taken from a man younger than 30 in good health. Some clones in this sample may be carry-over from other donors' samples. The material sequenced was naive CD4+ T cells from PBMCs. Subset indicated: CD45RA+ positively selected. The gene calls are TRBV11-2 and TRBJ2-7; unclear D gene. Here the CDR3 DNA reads TGTGCCAGCAGCTTAGGGCAGATCTACGAGCAGTACTTC. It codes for CASSLGQIYEQYF.